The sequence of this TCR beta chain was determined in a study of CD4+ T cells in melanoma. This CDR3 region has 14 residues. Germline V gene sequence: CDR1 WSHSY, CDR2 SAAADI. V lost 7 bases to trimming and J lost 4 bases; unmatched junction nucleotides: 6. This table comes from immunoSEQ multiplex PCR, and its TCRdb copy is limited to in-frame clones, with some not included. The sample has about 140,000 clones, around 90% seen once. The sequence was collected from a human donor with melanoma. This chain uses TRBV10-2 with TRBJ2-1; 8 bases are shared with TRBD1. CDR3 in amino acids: CASMWDRSYNEQFF. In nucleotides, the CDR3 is TGCGCCAGCATGTGGGACAGGAGTTACAATGAGCAGTTCTTC.